This T cell receptor beta chain was obtained from a study of neurological immune-mediated disorders (dated by TCRdb to the late 2010s). In terms of the full investigation: The study compared peripheral blood TCR-beta repertoires of HTLV-I-associated myelopathy (HAM/TSP) patients, multiple sclerosis patients and healthy controls using UMI-based sequencing. Of the approximately 65 subjects in the cohort, around 15 were HAM/TSP patients, approximately 35 were multiple sclerosis patients, and about 20 were healthy controls. The roughly 110 TCR-beta libraries included longitudinal samples, technical triplicates and paired sorted CD4+ and CD8+ T-cell subsets alongside PBMC samples.

The healthy controls were volunteers from a blood bank in Maryland, USA. For the sorted-subset TCR libraries, the starting material was fewer than 1.2 million sorted CD4+ or CD8+ T cells. Peripheral blood was subjected to Ficoll-Hypaque density gradient centrifugation to isolate PBMCs, which were then cryopreserved in liquid nitrogen. The study also sequenced paired sorted CD4+ and CD8+ subsets from healthy controls, HAM/TSP patients and MS patients. cDNA was synthesized by template-switch 5'RACE using a primer carrying a 10-nucleotide random unique molecular identifier by which each TCR transcript was tagged. Each sequencing run produced over 200 million TCR-beta sequences covering 15-18 subjects. Total RNA was extracted with the RNeasy kit. Using the KAPA Real-time Library Amplification kit, TCR-beta VDJ regions were amplified with primers for the TCR constant region and the 5'RACE anchor. Sample indexes and Illumina adaptors were added in a first PCR, and a second PCR then increased library yield. After purification with Ampure beads, the TCR product of roughly 650 bp was size-selected on a 2% E-gel SizeSelection system. Library quality was checked on a Bioanalyzer, concentration was measured with Qubit, and libraries were quantified with the Kapa Library Quantification kit before pooling. An Illumina HiSeq 2500 was used to sequence the libraries paired-end at 2 x 150 bp. To increase sequence diversity, roughly 24-32% phiX was spiked into each library pool. Concerning the study's data processing: Quality-filtered reads were processed with the UMI-based MiGEC pipeline, which removed over 90% of raw TCR sequences during error correction. IMGT germline references were used for alignment of VDJ genes, and clonotypes were defined by a unique CDR3 amino acid sequence together with V-J genes. Clonal expansion, Shannon diversity and CDR3 relatedness (CalcPairwiseDistances, ClusterSamples) were evaluated with VDJtools, and phylogenetic trees were built with CLCbio workbench. A clone was classed as expanded if it had 8 or more unique UMIs, a cutoff based on coefficient-of-variation modelling across technical triplicates. The public reads were run again by TCRdb, first through fastp at Q25 and then through MiXCR, and only productive beta chains were kept. Duplicate CDR3 protein sequences are folded into a single record with the most common DNA and genes. In this record, the V and J calls reflect TCRdb's handling and not the investigators' own analysis. Counted in this sample were some 38,000 distinct CDR3 sequences; approximately 5.1% of them appeared once. The ten most abundant clones make up approximately 9.1% of the sample.

Overall study results and their limits: Expanded clones from different subjects shared no identical CDR3 amino acid sequences, which suggests that TCR-beta repertoires were private in all groups. TCR clonal expansion was highest in HAM/TSP patients and lowest in MS patients, with MS patients falling below even healthy controls.

This clonotype was counted many times. Its antigen is unknown. Base-call qualities are not available, and no considerably larger clone is one nucleotide away. As encoded in the germline V gene, CDR1 is SGHRS while CDR2 is YFSETQ. From the cysteine through the phenylalanine, the CDR3 covers 14 amino acids. Of all the DNA, just the CDR3 is kept, 42 bases in frame from base 1. The germline ends are 17 bases apart after V is trimmed by 7 bases and J by 3 bases. The sequenced sample was CD4+ T cells from blood. The V gene is TRBV5-1 and the J gene is TRBJ2-7; tentative D gene TRBD2, with 7 bases matching. This sequence was found in a man aged 18 to 30 in good health. CDR3 sequence: CASGWGGGGYEQYF. Read as DNA, the sequence is TGCGCCAGCGGATGGGGCGGGGGCGGCTACGAGCAGTACTTC. Extended through the reference TRBV5-1 and TRBJ2-7 proteins, this CDR3 yields the full variable domain: KAGVTQTPRYLIKTRGQQVTLSCSPISGHRSVSWYQQTPGQGLQFLFEYFSETQRNKGNFPGRFSGRQFSNSRSEMNVSTLELGDSALYLCASGWGGGGYEQYFGPGTRLTVT.